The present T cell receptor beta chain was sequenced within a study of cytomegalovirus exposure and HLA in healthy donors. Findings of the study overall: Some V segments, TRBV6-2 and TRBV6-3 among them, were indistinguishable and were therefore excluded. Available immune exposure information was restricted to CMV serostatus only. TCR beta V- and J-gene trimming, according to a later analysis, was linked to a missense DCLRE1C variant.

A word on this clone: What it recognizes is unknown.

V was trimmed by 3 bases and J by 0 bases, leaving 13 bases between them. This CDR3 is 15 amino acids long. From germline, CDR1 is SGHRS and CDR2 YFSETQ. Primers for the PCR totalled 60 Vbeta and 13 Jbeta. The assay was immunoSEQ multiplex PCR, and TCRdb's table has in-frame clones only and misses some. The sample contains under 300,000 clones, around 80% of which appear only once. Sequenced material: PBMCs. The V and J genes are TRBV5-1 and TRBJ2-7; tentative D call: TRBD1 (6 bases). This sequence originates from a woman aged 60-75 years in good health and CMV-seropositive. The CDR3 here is CASSSGHLSSYEQYF. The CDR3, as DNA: TGCGCCAGCAGCTCGGGACACCTTAGCTCCTACGAGCAGTACTTC.